This T cell receptor beta chain was found in a study of blood T cell repertoires in COVID-19. About the research overall: There were acute and convalescent COVID-19 samples, and they came from the United States, Italy and Spain. Sources were T cells, B-cell-depleted T cells, or PBMCs; the material itself was cDNA or gDNA.

Measured with immunoSEQ multiplex PCR; TCRdb has only the in-frame clones, and not every one. Among some 220,000 clones, around 80% were seen once, and the ten largest hold roughly 13%. Germline CDR1 is SGHVS and CDR2 is FQNEAQ. This CDR3 is built from 22 residues. With V trimmed by 2 bases and J by 3 bases, 24 bases remained unmatched. Sequencing was performed on peripheral blood. The chain is built from TRBV7-8 and TRBJ1-3, with 8 bases aligning to TRBD1. The TCR originated in a human donor in a cohort sampled during active COVID-19. This chain's CDR3 is CASSLRGQAGTGDLPLGNTIYF. CDR3 DNA sequence: TGTGCCAGCAGCTTAAGGGGACAGGCCGGGACTGGAGACCTCCCTCTTGGAAACACCATATATTTT. The full variable domain, completed using reference TRBV7-8 and TRBJ1-3, is GAGVSQSPRYKVAKRGQDVALRCDPISGHVSLFWYQQALGQGPEFLTYFQNEAQLDKSGLPSDRFFAERPEGSVSTLKIQRTQQEDSAVYLCASSLRGQAGTGDLPLGNTIYFGEGSWLTVV.